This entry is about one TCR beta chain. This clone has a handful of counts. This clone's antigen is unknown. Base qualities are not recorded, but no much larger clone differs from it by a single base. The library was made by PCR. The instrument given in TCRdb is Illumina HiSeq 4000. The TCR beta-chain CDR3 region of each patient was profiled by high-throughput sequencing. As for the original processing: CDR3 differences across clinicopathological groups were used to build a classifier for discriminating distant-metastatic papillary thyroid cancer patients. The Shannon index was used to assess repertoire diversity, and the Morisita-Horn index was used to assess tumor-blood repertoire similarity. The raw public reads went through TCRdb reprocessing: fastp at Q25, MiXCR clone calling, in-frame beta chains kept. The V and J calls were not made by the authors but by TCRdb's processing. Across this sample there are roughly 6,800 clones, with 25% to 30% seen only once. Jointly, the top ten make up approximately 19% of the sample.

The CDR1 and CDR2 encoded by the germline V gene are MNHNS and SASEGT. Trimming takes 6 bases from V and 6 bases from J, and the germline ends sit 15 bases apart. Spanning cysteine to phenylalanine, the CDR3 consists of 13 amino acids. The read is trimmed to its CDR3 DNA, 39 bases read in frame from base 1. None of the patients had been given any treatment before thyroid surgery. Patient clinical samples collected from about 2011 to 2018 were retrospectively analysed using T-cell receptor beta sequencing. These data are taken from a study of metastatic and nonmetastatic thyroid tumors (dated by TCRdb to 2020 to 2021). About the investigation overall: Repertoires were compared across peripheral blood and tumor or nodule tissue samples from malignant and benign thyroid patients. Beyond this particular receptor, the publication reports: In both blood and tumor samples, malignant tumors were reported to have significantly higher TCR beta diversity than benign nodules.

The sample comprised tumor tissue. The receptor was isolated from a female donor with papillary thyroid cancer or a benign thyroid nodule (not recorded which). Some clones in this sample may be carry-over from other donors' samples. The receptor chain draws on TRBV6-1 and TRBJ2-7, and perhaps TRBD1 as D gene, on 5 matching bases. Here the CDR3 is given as CASRTYRSSEQYF. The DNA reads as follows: TGTGCCAGCAGAACCTACAGGTCCAGCGAGCAGTACTTC.